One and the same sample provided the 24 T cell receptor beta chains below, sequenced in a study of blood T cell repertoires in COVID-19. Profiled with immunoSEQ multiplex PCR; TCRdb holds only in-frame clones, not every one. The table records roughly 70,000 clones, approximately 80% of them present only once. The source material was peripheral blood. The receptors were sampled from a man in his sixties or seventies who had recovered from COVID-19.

This chain's CDR3 is CASSQEEGGSQYF. The CDR3 DNA reads TGCGCCAGCAGCCAAGAAGAGGGAGGCAGCCAGTACTTC. The rearrangement links TRBV4-1 to TRBJ2-7; possibly TRBD2 for D (6 bases). V shed 0 bases and J shed 10 bases, with 13 bases lying between them. The CDR3 contains 13 residues. Germline assignment: CDR1 MGHRA and CDR2 YSYEKL.

CDR3 in DNA: TGTGCCAGCAGCCATGGGCCCGCAGGCACAGATACGCAGTATTTT. The encoded protein is CASSHGPAGTDTQYF. The chain joins TRBV7-6 to TRBJ2-3; D is ambiguous. The CDR3 contains 15 residues. The germline gives CDR1 SGHVS, CDR2 FNYEAQ. With 5 bases removed from V and 1 base from J, the gap between germline ends came to 13 bases.

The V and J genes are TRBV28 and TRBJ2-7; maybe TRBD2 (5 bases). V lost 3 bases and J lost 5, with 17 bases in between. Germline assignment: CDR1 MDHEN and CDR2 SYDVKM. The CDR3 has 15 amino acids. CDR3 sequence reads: CASSLRRRTSHEQYF. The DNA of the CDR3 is TGTGCCAGCAGTTTGAGGAGGAGGACGTCCCACGAGCAGTACTTC.

CDR3 sequence reads: CASSLFPGGNQPQHF. CDR3 in DNA: TGTGCCAGCAGCTTGTTTCCAGGGGGCAATCAGCCCCAGCATTTT. The gene calls are TRBV7-2 and TRBJ1-5; possible D gene TRBD1, 6 bases. Looked up from germline, CDR1 is SGHTA and CDR2 is FQGNSA. The CDR3 is made up of 15 amino acids. V was trimmed by 3 bases and J by 2 bases, leaving 11 bases between them.

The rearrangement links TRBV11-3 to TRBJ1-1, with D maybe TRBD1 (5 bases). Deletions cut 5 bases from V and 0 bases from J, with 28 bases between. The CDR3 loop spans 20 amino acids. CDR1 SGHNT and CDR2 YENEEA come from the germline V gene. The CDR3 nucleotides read TGTGCCAGCAGCGTAATTCCGCTCCAACAGGAAATAAAAATGAACACTGAAGCTTTCTTT. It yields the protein CASSVIPLQQEIKMNTEAFF.

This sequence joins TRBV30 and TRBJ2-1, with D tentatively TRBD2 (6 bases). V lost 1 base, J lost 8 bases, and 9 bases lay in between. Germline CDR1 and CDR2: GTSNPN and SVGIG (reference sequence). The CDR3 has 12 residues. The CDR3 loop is CAWSGQRDEQFF. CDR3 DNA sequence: TGTGCCTGGAGTGGACAGCGGGATGAGCAGTTCTTC.

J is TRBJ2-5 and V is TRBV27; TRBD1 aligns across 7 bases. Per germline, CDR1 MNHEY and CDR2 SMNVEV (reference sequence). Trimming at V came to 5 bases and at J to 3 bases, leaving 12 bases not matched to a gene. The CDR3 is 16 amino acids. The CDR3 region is CASSPGMGQGEETQYF. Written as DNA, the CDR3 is TGTGCCAGCAGTCCAGGGATGGGGCAGGGGGAAGAGACCCAGTACTTC.

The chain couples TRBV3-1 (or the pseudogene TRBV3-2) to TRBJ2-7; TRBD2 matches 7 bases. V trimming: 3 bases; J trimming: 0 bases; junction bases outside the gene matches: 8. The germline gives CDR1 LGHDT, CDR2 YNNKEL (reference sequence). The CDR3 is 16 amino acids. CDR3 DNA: TGTGCCAGCAGCCATAGAAAGTGGACTAGCTCCTACGAGCAGTACTTC. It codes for CASSHRKWTSSYEQYF.

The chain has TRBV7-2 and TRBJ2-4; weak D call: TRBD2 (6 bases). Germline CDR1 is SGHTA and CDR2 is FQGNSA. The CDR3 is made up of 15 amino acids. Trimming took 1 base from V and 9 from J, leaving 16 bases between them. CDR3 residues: CASSLDGPGVIIQYF. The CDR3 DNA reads TGTGCCAGCAGCTTAGATGGTCCGGGGGTTATCATTCAGTACTTC.

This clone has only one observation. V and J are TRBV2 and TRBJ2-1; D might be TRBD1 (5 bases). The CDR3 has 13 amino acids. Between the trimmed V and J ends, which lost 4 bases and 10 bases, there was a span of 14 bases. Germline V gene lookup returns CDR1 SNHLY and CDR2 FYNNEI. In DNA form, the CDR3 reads TGTGCCAGCAGTGGGGGTAGCCGGACAGAGCAGTTCTTC. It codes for CASSGGSRTEQFF.

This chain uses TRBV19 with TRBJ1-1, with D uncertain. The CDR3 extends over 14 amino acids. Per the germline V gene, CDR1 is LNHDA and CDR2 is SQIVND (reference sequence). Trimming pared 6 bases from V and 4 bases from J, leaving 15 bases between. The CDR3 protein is CASSLGLSFTEAFF. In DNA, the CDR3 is TGTGCCAGTAGCCTCGGACTATCGTTCACTGAAGCTTTCTTT.

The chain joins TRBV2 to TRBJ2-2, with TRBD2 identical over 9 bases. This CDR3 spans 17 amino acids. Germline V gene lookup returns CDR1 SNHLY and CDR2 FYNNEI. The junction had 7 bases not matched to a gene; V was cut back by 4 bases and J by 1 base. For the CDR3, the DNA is TGTGCCAGCAGTGCTAACGGACTAGCGTTGAACACCGGGGAGCTGTTTTTT. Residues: CASSANGLALNTGELFF. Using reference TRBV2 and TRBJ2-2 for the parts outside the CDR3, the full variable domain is EPEVTQTPSHQVTQMGQEVILRCVPISNHLYFYWYRQILGQKVEFLVSFYNNEISEKSEIFDDQFSVERPDGSNFTLKIRSTKLEDSAMYFCASSANGLALNTGELFFGEGSRLTVL.

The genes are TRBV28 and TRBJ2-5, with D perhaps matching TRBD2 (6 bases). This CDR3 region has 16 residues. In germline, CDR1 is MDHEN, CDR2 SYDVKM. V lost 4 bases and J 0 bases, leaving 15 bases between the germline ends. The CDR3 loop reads CASSSHGGLYQETQYF. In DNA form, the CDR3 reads TGTGCCAGCAGTTCCCACGGGGGACTGTACCAAGAGACCCAGTACTTC.

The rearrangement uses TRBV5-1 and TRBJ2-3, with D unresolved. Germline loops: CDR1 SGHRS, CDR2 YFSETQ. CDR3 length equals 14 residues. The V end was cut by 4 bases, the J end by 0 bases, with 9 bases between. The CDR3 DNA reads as TGCGCCAGCAGCCCGGTGGAGAGCACAGATACGCAGTATTTT. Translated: CASSPVESTDTQYF.

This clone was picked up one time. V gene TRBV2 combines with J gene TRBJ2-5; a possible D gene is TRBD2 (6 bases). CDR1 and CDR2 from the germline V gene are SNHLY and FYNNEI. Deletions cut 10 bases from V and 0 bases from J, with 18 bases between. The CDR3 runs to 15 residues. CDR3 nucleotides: TGTGCCACGGGGCTGAACCGGGACTACCAAGAGACCCAGTACTTC. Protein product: CATGLNRDYQETQYF.

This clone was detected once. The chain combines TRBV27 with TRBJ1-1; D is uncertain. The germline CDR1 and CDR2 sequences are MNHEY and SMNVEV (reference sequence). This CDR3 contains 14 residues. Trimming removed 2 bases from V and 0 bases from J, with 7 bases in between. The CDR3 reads CASSLNPMNTEAFF. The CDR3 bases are TGTGCCAGCAGTTTAAACCCTATGAACACTGAAGCTTTCTTT.

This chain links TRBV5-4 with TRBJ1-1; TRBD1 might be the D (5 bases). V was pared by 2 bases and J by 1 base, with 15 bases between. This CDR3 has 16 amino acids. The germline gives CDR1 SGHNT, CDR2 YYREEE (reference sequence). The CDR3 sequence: CASSLMVGGGNTEAFF. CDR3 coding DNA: TGTGCCAGCAGCTTAATGGTGGGGGGAGGGAACACTGAAGCTTTCTTT.

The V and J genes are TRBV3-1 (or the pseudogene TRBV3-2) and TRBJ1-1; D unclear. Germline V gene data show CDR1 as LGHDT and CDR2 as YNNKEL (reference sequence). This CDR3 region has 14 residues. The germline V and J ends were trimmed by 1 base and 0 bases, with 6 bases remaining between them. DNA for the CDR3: TGTGCCAGCAGCCAAGTTCCGGTGAACACTGAAGCTTTCTTT. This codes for CASSQVPVNTEAFF.

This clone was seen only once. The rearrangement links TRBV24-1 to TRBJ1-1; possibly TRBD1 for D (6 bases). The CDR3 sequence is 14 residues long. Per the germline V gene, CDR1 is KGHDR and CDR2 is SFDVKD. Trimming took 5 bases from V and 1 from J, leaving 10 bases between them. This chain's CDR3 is CATSVGGRNTEAFF. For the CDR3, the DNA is TGTGCCACCAGTGTGGGGGGGCGGAACACTGAAGCTTTCTTT.

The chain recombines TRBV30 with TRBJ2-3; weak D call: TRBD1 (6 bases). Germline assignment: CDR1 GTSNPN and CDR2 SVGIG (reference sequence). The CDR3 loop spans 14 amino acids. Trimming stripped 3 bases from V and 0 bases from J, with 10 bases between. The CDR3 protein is CAWSPGQSTDTQYF. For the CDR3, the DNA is TGTGCCTGGAGCCCAGGACAGAGCACAGATACGCAGTATTTT.

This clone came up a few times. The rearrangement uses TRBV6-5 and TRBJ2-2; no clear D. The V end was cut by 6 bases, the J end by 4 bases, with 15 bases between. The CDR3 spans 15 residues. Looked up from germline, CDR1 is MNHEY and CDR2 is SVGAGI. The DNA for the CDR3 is TGTGCCAGCAGCCGCGGTTCGGTGGTCACCGGGGAGCTGTTTTTT. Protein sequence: CASSRGSVVTGELFF.

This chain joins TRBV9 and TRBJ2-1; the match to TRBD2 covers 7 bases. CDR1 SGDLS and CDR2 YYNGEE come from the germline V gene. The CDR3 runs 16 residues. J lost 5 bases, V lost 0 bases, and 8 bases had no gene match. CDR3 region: CASSVEGGSINNEQFF. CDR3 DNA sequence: TGTGCCAGCAGCGTAGAGGGCGGGAGCATCAACAATGAGCAGTTCTTC.

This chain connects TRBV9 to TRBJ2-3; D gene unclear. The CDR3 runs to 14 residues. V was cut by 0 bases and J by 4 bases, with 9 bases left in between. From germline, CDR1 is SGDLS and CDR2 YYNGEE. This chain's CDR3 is CASSVEPLADTQYF. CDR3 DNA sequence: TGTGCCAGCAGCGTAGAGCCACTGGCAGATACGCAGTATTTT.

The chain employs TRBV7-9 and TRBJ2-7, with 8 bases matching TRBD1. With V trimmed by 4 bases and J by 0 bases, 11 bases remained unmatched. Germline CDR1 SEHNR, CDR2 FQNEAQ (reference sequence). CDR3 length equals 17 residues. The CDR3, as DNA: TGTGCCAGCAGCTCAGGGACAGGTGGCGTAAGCTCCTACGAGCAGTACTTC. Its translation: CASSSGTGGVSSYEQYF.